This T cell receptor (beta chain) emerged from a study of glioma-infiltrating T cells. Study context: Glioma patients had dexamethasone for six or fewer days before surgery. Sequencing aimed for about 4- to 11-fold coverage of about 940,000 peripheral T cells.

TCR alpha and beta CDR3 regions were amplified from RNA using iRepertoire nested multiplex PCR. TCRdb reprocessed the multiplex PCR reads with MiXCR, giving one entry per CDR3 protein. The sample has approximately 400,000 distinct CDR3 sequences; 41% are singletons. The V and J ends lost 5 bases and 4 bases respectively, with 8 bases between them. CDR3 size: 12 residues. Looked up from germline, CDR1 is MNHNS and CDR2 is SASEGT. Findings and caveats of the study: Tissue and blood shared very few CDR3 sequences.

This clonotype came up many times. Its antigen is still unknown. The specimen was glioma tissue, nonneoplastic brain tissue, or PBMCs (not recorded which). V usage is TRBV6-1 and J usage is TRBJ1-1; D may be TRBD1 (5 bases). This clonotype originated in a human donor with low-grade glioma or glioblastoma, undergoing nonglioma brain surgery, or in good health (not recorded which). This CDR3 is CASSQTGTEAFF. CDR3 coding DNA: TGTGCCAGCAGTCAAACAGGCACTGAAGCTTTCTTT.